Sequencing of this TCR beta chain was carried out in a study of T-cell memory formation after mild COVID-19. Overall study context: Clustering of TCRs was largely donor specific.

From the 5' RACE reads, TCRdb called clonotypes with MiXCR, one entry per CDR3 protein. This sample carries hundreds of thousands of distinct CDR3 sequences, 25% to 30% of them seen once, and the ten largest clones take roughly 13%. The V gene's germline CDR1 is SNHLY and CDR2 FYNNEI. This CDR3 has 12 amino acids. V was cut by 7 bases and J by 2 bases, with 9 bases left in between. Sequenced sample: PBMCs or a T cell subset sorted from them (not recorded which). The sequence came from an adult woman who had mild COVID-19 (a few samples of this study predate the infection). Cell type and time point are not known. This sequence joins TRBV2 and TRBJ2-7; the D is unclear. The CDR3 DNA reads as TGTGCCAGCAACTTTTCCCCCTACGAGCAGTACTTC. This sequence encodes CASNFSPYEQYF. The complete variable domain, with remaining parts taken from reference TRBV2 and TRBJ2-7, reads EPEVTQTPSHQVTQMGQEVILRCVPISNHLYFYWYRQILGQKVEFLVSFYNNEISEKSEIFDDQFSVERPDGSNFTLKIRSTKLEDSAMYFCASNFSPYEQYFGPGTRLTVT.